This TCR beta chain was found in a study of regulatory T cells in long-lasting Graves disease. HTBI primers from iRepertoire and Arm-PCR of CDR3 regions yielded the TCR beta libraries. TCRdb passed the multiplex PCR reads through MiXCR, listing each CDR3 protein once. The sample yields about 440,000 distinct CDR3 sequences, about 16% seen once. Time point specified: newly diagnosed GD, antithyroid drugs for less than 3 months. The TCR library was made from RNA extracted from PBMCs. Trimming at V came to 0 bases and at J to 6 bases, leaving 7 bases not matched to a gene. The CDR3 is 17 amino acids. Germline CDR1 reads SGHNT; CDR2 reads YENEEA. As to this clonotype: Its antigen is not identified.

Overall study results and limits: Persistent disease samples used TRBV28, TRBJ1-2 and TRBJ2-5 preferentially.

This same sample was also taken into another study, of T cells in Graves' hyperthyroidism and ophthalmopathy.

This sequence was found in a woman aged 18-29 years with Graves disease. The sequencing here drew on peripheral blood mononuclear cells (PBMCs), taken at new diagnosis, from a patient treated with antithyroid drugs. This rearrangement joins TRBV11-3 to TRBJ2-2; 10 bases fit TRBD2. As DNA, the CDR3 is TGTGCCAGCAGCTTAGATAACGGTAGCGGGAGGTCCGGGGAGCTGTTTTTT. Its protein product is CASSLDNGSGRSGELFF.